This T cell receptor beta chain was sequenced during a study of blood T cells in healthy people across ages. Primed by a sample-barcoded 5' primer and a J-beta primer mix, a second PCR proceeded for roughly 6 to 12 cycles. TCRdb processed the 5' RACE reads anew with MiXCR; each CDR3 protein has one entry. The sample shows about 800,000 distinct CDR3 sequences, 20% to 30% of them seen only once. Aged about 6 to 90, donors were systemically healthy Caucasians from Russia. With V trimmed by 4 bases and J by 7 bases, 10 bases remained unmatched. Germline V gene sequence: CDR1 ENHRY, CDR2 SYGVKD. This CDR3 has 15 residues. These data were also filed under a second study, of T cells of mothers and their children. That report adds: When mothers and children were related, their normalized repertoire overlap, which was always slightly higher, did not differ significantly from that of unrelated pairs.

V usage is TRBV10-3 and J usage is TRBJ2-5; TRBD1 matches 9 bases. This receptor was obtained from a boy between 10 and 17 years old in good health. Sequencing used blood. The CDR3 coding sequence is TGTGCCATCAGTGGGTCCGGACAGGGGTCGGTGACCCAGTACTTC. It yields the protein CAISGSGQGSVTQYF.